The next 22 T cell receptor beta chains were all read from a single sample in a study. MiXCR was run by TCRdb on the RT-PCR reads, yielding one entry per CDR3 protein. Of around 700,000 distinct CDR3 sequences in the sample, 12% to 15% were seen once. The sample taken for sequencing was memory CD4+ T cells from blood. The origin of the receptors is a female donor in good health, serving as a healthy control.

This clonotype was seen a few times. Here the CDR3 reads CSARGTSVLSSYNEQFF. The CDR3 nucleotides are TGCAGTGCTAGAGGTACTAGCGTCCTTAGCTCCTACAATGAGCAGTTCTTC. This chain joins TRBV20-1 and TRBJ2-1, with TRBD2 matching over 7 bases. The ends lost 1 base at V and 0 bases at J; junction bases unmatched: 9. There are 17 residues in the CDR3. Germline lookup yields CDR1 DFQATT and CDR2 SNEGSKA (reference sequence).

In its sample, this clonotype was seen many times. Relative to the germline gene, one junction end is altered; a read error may explain this. The chain links TRBV29-1 to TRBJ2-7; 7 bases line up with TRBD1. The length of the CDR3 is 12 residues. Germline V CDR1 and CDR2: SQVTM, ANQGSEA. DNA for the CDR3: TGCTGCGTAAGGACAGGAAACTACGAGCAGTACTTC. Its translation is CCVRTGNYEQYF.

This chain uses TRBV3-1 with TRBJ1-5; unclear D gene. CDR1 and CDR2 (germline): LGHDT, YNNKEL (reference sequence). The CDR3 covers 13 residues. V lost 3 bases, J lost 4 bases, and 7 bases lay in between. The DNA for the CDR3 is TGTGCCAGCAGCCAGCAGCTGAATCAGCCCCAGCATTTT. This codes for CASSQQLNQPQHF.

This clonotype was detected many times. This chain uses TRBV11-1 with TRBJ2-7; D is uncertain. The germline V and J ends were trimmed by 5 bases and 2 bases, with 7 bases remaining between them. The CDR3 has 12 amino acids. Germline loops: CDR1 SGHAT, CDR2 FQDESV (reference sequence). The CDR3 DNA is TGTGCCAGCAGCGGAGTAGCCTACGAGCAGTACTTC. This gives the protein CASSGVAYEQYF. Using reference TRBV11-1 and TRBJ2-7 for the parts outside the CDR3, the full variable domain is EAEVAQSPRYKITEKSQAVAFWCDPISGHATLYWYRQILGQGPELLVQFQDESVVDDSQLPKDRFSAERLKGVDSTLKIQPAELGDSAMYLCASSGVAYEQYFGPGTRLTVT.

The genes are TRBV30 and TRBJ1-5; TRBD1 is a possible D gene (5 bases). Trimming stripped 3 bases from V and 0 bases from J, with 9 bases between. CDR1 and CDR2 (germline): GTSNPN, SVGIG (reference sequence). The CDR3 has 14 residues. CDR3 protein: CAWRTVGSNQPQHF. Here the CDR3 DNA reads TGTGCCTGGAGGACAGTCGGTAGCAATCAGCCCCAGCATTTT.

The chain links TRBV6-1 to TRBJ1-1; 8 bases fit TRBD1. After removal of 7 bases from V and 4 bases from J, the junction contained 11 bases not matched to a gene. This CDR3 region has 15 residues. Per germline, CDR1 MNHNS and CDR2 SASEGT. The CDR3 sequence: CASTLTGGTGTEAFF. CDR3 in DNA: TGTGCCAGCACCTTAACAGGGGGGACAGGCACTGAAGCTTTCTTT.

The chain couples TRBV5-6 to TRBJ2-5, with D unclear. V was cut by 4 bases and J by 5 bases, with 15 bases left in between. Germline CDR1 and CDR2: SGHDT and YYEEEE. CDR3 length: 14 residues. CDR3 sequence reads: CASSPRHSRETQYF. The DNA for the CDR3 is TGTGCCAGCAGCCCGCGACACTCCCGGGAGACCCAGTACTTC.

The J gene is TRBJ2-1, the V gene TRBV11-1; 14 positions match TRBD2. Germline CDR1 and CDR2: SGHAT and FQDESV (reference sequence). Unmatched junction bases numbered 13, after V lost 5 bases and J lost 13 bases. The CDR3 contains 16 residues. Here the CDR3 DNA reads TGTGCCAGCAGCCGCCCGGGACTAGCGGGAGTTGGTGGTCAGTTCTTC. Encoded protein: CASSRPGLAGVGGQFF.

This clonotype occurred a few times. The V call is TRBV10-2, the J call TRBJ1-1, with D unclear. Trimming removed 2 bases at V and 1 base at J, with 5 bases between. CDR3 size: 13 residues. Germline assignment: CDR1 WSHSY and CDR2 SAAADI. The CDR3 spells CASSEGSNTEAFF. CDR3 bases: TGCGCCAGCAGTGAGGGCTCGAACACTGAAGCTTTCTTT.

This rearrangement joins TRBV5-1 to TRBJ2-5, with a tentative D call TRBD1 (5 bases). The V gene lost 0 bases and the J gene lost 1 base, with 10 bases spanning the gap. Germline V gene sequence: CDR1 SGHRS, CDR2 YFSETQ. The CDR3 is 15 residues long. CDR3 nucleotide sequence: TGCGCCAGCAGCTTGGGACAGTCAGGCCAAGAGACCCAGTACTTC. It is translated as CASSLGQSGQETQYF.

The chain uses TRBV25-1 and TRBJ2-4; D is tentatively TRBD1 or TRBD2 (5 bases each). V dropped 1 base and J dropped 1 base, with 20 bases sitting between them. Germline V gene data show CDR1 as MGHDK and CDR2 as SYGVNS. The CDR3 covers 19 residues. The CDR3 region is CASSESPEGWGMAKNIQYF. The CDR3 nucleotides read TGTGCCAGCAGTGAATCCCCCGAGGGATGGGGCATGGCCAAAAACATTCAGTACTTC.

This chain joins TRBV7-2 and TRBJ2-1; D is undetermined. V dropped 2 bases and J dropped 12 bases, with 8 bases sitting between them. The germline CDR1 and CDR2 sequences are SGHTA and FQGNSA. The CDR3 is made up of 11 amino acids. The CDR3 protein is CASSLWARQFF. CDR3 nucleotides: TGTGCCAGCAGCTTATGGGCACGGCAGTTCTTC. Using reference TRBV7-2 and TRBJ2-1 for the parts outside the CDR3, the full variable domain is GAGVSQSPSNKVTEKGKDVELRCDPISGHTALYWYRQSLGQGLEFLIYFQGNSAPDKSGLPSDRFSAERTGGSVSTLTIQRTQQEDSAVYLCASSLWARQFFGPGTRLTVL.

The sample holds a few counts of this clonotype. This rearrangement joins TRBV30 to TRBJ2-5, with 10 nucleotides matching TRBD2. The germline V gene has CDR1 GTSNPN and CDR2 SVGIG (reference sequence). J lost 3 bases, V lost 2 bases, and 3 bases had no gene match. The CDR3 is made up of 14 amino acids. CDR3 sequence: CAWSLGLAEETQYF. DNA of the CDR3: TGTGCCTGGAGTCTAGGACTAGCGGAAGAGACCCAGTACTTC.

The CDR3 sequence: CASSLARAEGYTF. CDR3 DNA sequence: TGTGCCAGCAGCTTAGCGCGGGCTGAGGGCTACACCTTC. The gene calls are TRBV7-2 and TRBJ1-2; D is unclear. This CDR3 has 13 amino acids. The germline CDR1 and CDR2 sequences are SGHTA and FQGNSA. Trimming took off 0 bases at V and 8 bases at J, with 10 bases between the two ends. The variable domain in full, completed from reference TRBV7-2 and TRBJ1-2, reads GAGVSQSPSNKVTEKGKDVELRCDPISGHTALYWYRQSLGQGLEFLIYFQGNSAPDKSGLPSDRFSAERTGGSVSTLTIQRTQQEDSAVYLCASSLARAEGYTFGSGTRLTVV.

There are many counts of this clonotype. The chain couples TRBV7-2 to TRBJ2-3; D may be TRBD1 or TRBD2 (6 bases each). The germline V gene has CDR1 SGHTA and CDR2 FQGNSA. The CDR3 consists of 16 residues. Deletions cut 0 bases from V and 3 bases from J, with 13 bases between. CDR3: CASSLAPGGGTDTQYF. The DNA for the CDR3 is TGTGCCAGCAGCTTAGCGCCCGGAGGGGGGACAGATACGCAGTATTTT.

Ten or more counts support this clonotype. This CDR3 reads CASSPWTSGSVEQYF. Here the CDR3 DNA reads TGTGCCAGCAGTCCGTGGACTAGCGGGAGCGTCGAGCAGTACTTC. This chain connects TRBV6-2 or TRBV6-3 to TRBJ2-7; the match to TRBD2 covers 13 bases. V was clipped by 5 bases and J by 6 bases; unmatched bases: 7. Germline loops: CDR1 MNHEY, CDR2 SVGEGT. CDR3 length: 15 residues.

This clonotype was counted a few times. V gene TRBV11-2 combines with J gene TRBJ2-7; 8 bases align to TRBD1. The CDR3 length is 15 residues. Germline-derived CDR1 and CDR2 are SGHAT and FQNNGV. Trimming cost V 5 bases and J 7 bases; bases outside gene matches: 13. CDR3 sequence reads: CASSLPGQVASEQYF. The CDR3 DNA follows: TGTGCCAGCAGCCTACCGGGACAGGTAGCGTCGGAGCAGTACTTC.

This clonotype showed up many times. V is TRBV29-1 and J is TRBJ1-5; possibly TRBD1 for D (6 bases). Germline-derived CDR1 and CDR2 are SQVTM and ANQGSEA. V dropped 0 bases and J dropped 5 bases, with 11 bases sitting between them. This CDR3 is 14 amino acids long. The CDR3 DNA sequence: TGCAGCGTTGAAGAGGGTAGGGGGTATCAGCCCCAGCATTTT. This codes for CSVEEGRGYQPQHF. The full variable domain, in which reference TRBV29-1 and TRBJ1-5 provide the parts outside the CDR3, is SAVISQKPSRDICQRGTSLTIQCQVDSQVTMMFWYRQQPGQSLTLIATANQGSEATYESGFVIDKFPISRPNLTFSTLTVSNMSPEDSSIYLCSVEEGRGYQPQHFGDGTRLSIL.

This clonotype has just a few counts. The chain employs TRBV29-1 and TRBJ1-2; 7 bases agree with TRBD1. Looked up from germline, CDR1 is SQVTM and CDR2 is ANQGSEA. The V segment lost 7 bases and the J segment 2 bases; nucleotides outside the gene matches: 10. The length of the CDR3 is 14 residues. The chain's CDR3 is CSAHWRGLNYGYTF. As DNA, the CDR3 is TGCAGCGCTCATTGGAGGGGGCTAAACTATGGCTACACCTTC.

The sample holds many counts of this clonotype. This chain connects TRBV27 to TRBJ2-4; 9 bases fit TRBD2. This CDR3 has 16 amino acids. Unmatched junction bases numbered 9, after V lost 2 bases and J lost 7 bases. Germline CDR1 is MNHEY and CDR2 is SMNVEV (reference sequence). CDR3: CASSLTATSGRNIQYF. In DNA, the CDR3 is TGTGCCAGCAGTTTAACGGCGACAAGCGGGAGGAACATTCAGTACTTC.

The chain uses TRBV20-1 and TRBJ2-2; D may match TRBD1 or TRBD2 (5 bases each). The CDR3 is 12 residues long. Germline CDR1 reads DFQATT; CDR2 reads SNEGSKA (reference sequence). The V and J ends lost 8 bases and 1 base respectively, with 8 bases between them. CDR3 DNA: TGCAGTCCGGGACGGAACACCGGGGAGCTGTTTTTT. Encoded protein: CSPGRNTGELFF.

This clonotype was observed a few times. J is TRBJ2-5 and V is TRBV7-2, with a possible D match to TRBD1 (5 bases). Trimming shortened V by 4 bases and J by 5 bases, and 8 bases separated the two germline ends. The CDR3 has 12 residues. Germline-derived CDR1 and CDR2 are SGHTA and FQGNSA. This CDR3 is CASSSNRETQYF. The CDR3 DNA follows: TGTGCCAGCAGCTCCAACAGGGAGACCCAGTACTTC.